There are a few counts of the clone carrying this TCR beta chain. What it binds is not known. The sample comes from a study of T cells in Graves' hyperthyroidism and ophthalmopathy. Study-level points and caveats: Blood held most thyroid clonotypes expanded above 0.001 frequency. The model predicted ophthalmopathy a median roughly six months before onset.

Researchers took RNA transcripts and amplified the TCR beta CDR3 regions from them. HTBI primers were employed in a first-round RT-PCR of the TCR CDR3. Via MiXCR, TCRdb re-called the multiplex PCR reads, giving one row per CDR3 protein. The table has 250,000 to 300,000 distinct CDR3 sequences, approximately 15% seen once. Deletions cut 8 bases from V and 2 bases from J, with 13 bases between. The CDR3 is 14 amino acids. Per the germline V gene, CDR1 is LNHNV and CDR2 is YYDKDF (reference sequence). Patients aged 18 to 65 had newly diagnosed hyperthyroidism of under 2 months' duration. Cells are PBMCs isolated from 9 to 10 ml of fresh blood.

The sequenced sample consisted of blood. The receptor was isolated from a woman aged 40-49 years with Graves' hyperthyroidism that later progressed to Graves' ophthalmopathy. The rearrangement links TRBV15 to TRBJ1-5; D is possibly TRBD1 (6 bases). Here the CDR3 DNA reads TGTGCCACCGCCCGGGGGCGAGGCAATCAGCCCCAGCATTTT. Protein product: CATARGRGNQPQHF.